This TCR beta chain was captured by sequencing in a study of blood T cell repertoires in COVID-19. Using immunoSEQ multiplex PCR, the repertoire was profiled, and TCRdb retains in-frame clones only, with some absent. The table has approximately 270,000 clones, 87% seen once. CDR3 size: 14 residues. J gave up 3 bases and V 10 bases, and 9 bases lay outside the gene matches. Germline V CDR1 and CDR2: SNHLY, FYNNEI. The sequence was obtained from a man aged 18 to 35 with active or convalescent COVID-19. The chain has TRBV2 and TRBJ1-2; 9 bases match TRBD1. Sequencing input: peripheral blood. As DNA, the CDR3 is TGTGCCAACGCCGGGACAGGGAAAGACTATGGCTACACCTTC. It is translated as CANAGTGKDYGYTF.